Each of the 32 T cell receptor beta chains below was sequenced from the same sample in a study of CD8+ T cells in alopecia areata. RNA extraction was followed by reverse transcription into cDNA, which acted as the sequencing template. The method was immunoSEQ multiplex PCR; TCRdb's version includes in-frame clones alone and lacks a portion of them. The table lists about 97,000 clones, roughly two fifths of them singletons, with about 1.2% in the top ten. Sequencing used CD4+ T cells sorted from blood. The source of these receptors is a human donor with alopecia areata.

The chain has TRBV30 and TRBJ2-7; 7 nucleotides align to TRBD1. CDR3 size: 14 residues. The germline gives CDR1 GTSNPN, CDR2 SVGIG (reference sequence). The V gene end was trimmed by 2 bases and the J gene end by 6 bases; junction bases not matched to a gene: 10. The CDR3 nucleotides read TGTGCCTGGAGTCAGGGACAGCCCTTGAGCGAGCAGTACTTC. Encoded protein: CAWSQGQPLSEQYF.

This rearrangement joins TRBV25-1 to TRBJ1-1; D is possibly TRBD1 (6 bases). The V and J ends lost 7 bases and 1 base respectively, with 16 bases between them. The germline gives CDR1 MGHDK, CDR2 SYGVNS. The CDR3 loop spans 15 amino acids. CDR3 region: CASISPGTRNTEAFF. DNA of the CDR3: TGTGCCAGCATCAGTCCCGGGACACGGAACACTGAAGCTTTCTTT.

This clone occurred once. The chain is built from TRBV28 and TRBJ1-2; 7 bases align to TRBD1. V lost 5 bases and J lost 2; bases outside the gene matches: 5. The germline V gene has CDR1 MDHEN and CDR2 SYDVKM. CDR3 size: 14 residues. The CDR3 reads CASSLTGQNYGYTF. In DNA form, the CDR3 reads TGTGCCAGCAGTCTAACGGGACAGAACTATGGCTACACCTTC.

V and J are TRBV20-1 and TRBJ2-7, with D perhaps TRBD2 (5 bases). The CDR3 has 11 amino acids. Germline V gene lookup returns CDR1 DFQATT and CDR2 SNEGSKA (reference sequence). The V gene lost 6 bases and the J gene lost 6 bases, with 12 bases spanning the gap. The CDR3 DNA reads TGCAGTGCCTCCTCGGACTCCGAGCAGTACTTC. This sequence encodes CSASSDSEQYF.

In this sample, this clone turned up a few times. The chain joins TRBV25-1 to TRBJ2-5; D is uncertain. Germline CDR1 reads MGHDK; CDR2 reads SYGVNS. This CDR3 spans 11 amino acids. V lost 6 bases and J lost 5, with 7 bases in between. This CDR3 reads CASRTFETQYF. The CDR3 DNA follows: TGTGCCAGCAGGACATTCGAGACCCAGTACTTC.

J is TRBJ2-5 and V is TRBV30; 11 positions agree with TRBD2. Germline lookup yields CDR1 GTSNPN and CDR2 SVGIG (reference sequence). V dropped 5 bases and J dropped 5; count of bases not matched to a gene: 10. The length of the CDR3 is 15 residues. CDR3 bases: TGTGCCTGGGCTAGAACTAGCGGGGGATATGAGACCCAGTACTTC. It encodes CAWARTSGGYETQYF.

V usage is TRBV27 and J usage is TRBJ1-2; the match to TRBD1 covers 12 bases. From germline, CDR1 is MNHEY and CDR2 SMNVEV (reference sequence). J lost 1 base, V lost 5 bases, and 8 bases had no gene match. CDR3 size: 17 residues. CDR3: CASSEGTGGAFNYGYTF. The CDR3 DNA reads as TGTGCCAGCAGTGAAGGGACAGGGGGCGCTTTTAACTATGGCTACACCTTC.

This CDR3 reads CASAGGSTDTQYF. The CDR3 coding sequence is TGCGCCAGCGCCGGAGGGAGCACAGATACGCAGTATTTT. The gene calls are TRBV5-1 and TRBJ2-3, with D perhaps matching TRBD2 (6 bases). V was pared by 7 bases and J by 0 bases, with 9 bases between. Germline V gives CDR1 SGHRS, CDR2 YFSETQ. The length of the CDR3 is 13 residues.

The chain links TRBV7-2 to TRBJ2-3, with D possibly matching TRBD1 (7 bases). With 2 bases removed from V and 2 bases from J, the gap between germline ends came to 14 bases. Germline values: CDR1 SGHTA, CDR2 FQGNSA. The CDR3 runs to 16 residues. CDR3 in DNA: TGTGCCAGCAGCTTATCAGGGGGGCCTGCCACAGATACGCAGTATTTT. Amino acid sequence: CASSLSGGPATDTQYF.

This clone was observed a few times. The sample has other DNA sequences that encode this CDR3 too. The chain couples TRBV7-9 to TRBJ2-3, with D uncertain. V was pared by 1 base and J by 1 base, with 3 bases between. The germline V gene has CDR1 SEHNR and CDR2 FQNEAQ (reference sequence). The CDR3 covers 13 residues. The CDR3 coding sequence is TGTGCCAGCAGCTTAGTCGGCACAGATACGCAGTATTTT. Encoded protein: CASSLVGTDTQYF.

The chain couples TRBV7-2 to TRBJ1-5; D is perhaps TRBD1 (5 bases). Trimming removed 5 bases at V and 6 bases at J, with 23 bases between. The CDR3 has 17 residues. Per the germline V gene, CDR1 is SGHTA and CDR2 is FQGNSA. Written as DNA, the CDR3 is TGTGCCAGCAGCCTGCTACCAGGGCCCGGAGCGGGTCAGCCCCAGCATTTT. Its translation: CASSLLPGPGAGQPQHF.

The chain combines TRBV18 with TRBJ1-2, with a tentative D call TRBD1 (5 bases). The CDR3 spans 17 residues. The germline V and J ends were trimmed by 3 bases and 5 bases, with 22 bases remaining between them. Germline V gives CDR1 KGHSH, CDR2 LQKENI. The CDR3 spells CASSPEAGTQARYGYTF. Here the CDR3 DNA reads TGTGCCAGCTCACCCGAAGCTGGGACTCAAGCACGATATGGCTACACCTTC.

Only a few counts were recorded for this clone. The chain couples TRBV29-1 to TRBJ2-1, with D unclear. V was trimmed by 0 bases and J by 6 bases, leaving 6 bases between them. CDR1 is SQVTM and CDR2 is ANQGSEA in the germline V gene. The CDR3 runs 12 residues. For the CDR3, the DNA is TGCAGCGTTGAAGAATCTGGCAATGAGCAGTTCTTC. It yields the protein CSVEESGNEQFF.

The chain joins TRBV19 to TRBJ2-1, with 15 bases matching TRBD2. J lost 6 bases, V lost 3 bases, and 9 bases had no gene match. This CDR3 has 18 amino acids. Per germline, CDR1 LNHDA and CDR2 SQIVND (reference sequence). The CDR3 loop is CASSIRGGLAGGFNEQFF. The CDR3, as DNA: TGTGCCAGTAGTATCCGGGGGGGACTAGCGGGAGGCTTCAATGAGCAGTTCTTC.

The chain couples TRBV9 to TRBJ2-1, with D possibly called TRBD1 or TRBD2 (5 bases each). Germline V gives CDR1 SGDLS, CDR2 YYNGEE. Trimming left V 0 bases short and J 11 bases short, with 15 bases between. The CDR3 covers 14 residues. The CDR3 here is CASSVGGTSTQQFF. The CDR3 nucleotides are TGTGCCAGCAGCGTAGGAGGGACCTCAACGCAGCAGTTCTTC.

This clone was counted only a few times. V and J are TRBV7-2 and TRBJ2-3; no clear D gene. V was pared by 4 bases and J by 6 bases, with 5 bases between. The length of the CDR3 is 11 residues. Germline CDR1 is SGHTA and CDR2 is FQGNSA. CDR3 in amino acids: CASSYPDTQYF. The CDR3 DNA sequence: TGTGCCAGCAGCTATCCCGATACGCAGTATTTT.

The chain couples TRBV7-2 to TRBJ1-2; D remains unclear. V was cut by 3 bases and J by 6 bases, with 14 bases left in between. Germline-derived CDR1 and CDR2 are SGHTA and FQGNSA. The CDR3 length is 14 residues. CDR3 amino acids: CASSLVSQANGYTF. The DNA for the CDR3 is TGTGCCAGCAGCTTGGTCAGCCAGGCAAATGGCTACACCTTC.

The rearrangement uses TRBV9 and TRBJ2-6; tentatively, D is TRBD2 (6 bases). Trimming removed 3 bases at V and 2 bases at J, with 9 bases between. The CDR3 runs to 15 residues. Looked up from germline, CDR1 is SGDLS and CDR2 is YYNGEE. The CDR3 bases are TGTGCCAGCAGCGCCGGGGGTACTGGGGCCAACGTCCTGACTTTC. Residues: CASSAGGTGANVLTF.

The rearrangement joins TRBV7-9 to TRBJ1-2; 12 bases line up with TRBD1. Losses at the gene ends were 1 base for V and 7 bases for J; bases not matched to a gene: 4. The CDR3 consists of 15 residues. Germline-derived CDR1 and CDR2 are SEHNR and FQNEAQ (reference sequence). CDR3 in amino acids: CASSLGGQGALGYTF. CDR3 bases: TGTGCCAGCAGCTTAGGGGGACAGGGGGCGCTTGGCTACACCTTC.

This chain connects TRBV6-5 to TRBJ2-1, with 11 bases that match TRBD1. Germline V gene data show CDR1 as MNHEY and CDR2 as SVGAGI. Trimming cost V 4 bases and J 6 bases; bases outside gene matches: 5. The CDR3 has 15 residues. The CDR3 reads CASSLGTGGFNEQFF. The CDR3 region has the DNA TGTGCCAGCAGTTTAGGGACAGGGGGATTCAATGAGCAGTTCTTC.

This rearrangement joins TRBV30 to TRBJ2-3; 9 bases are a match to TRBD1. The V gene end was trimmed by 0 bases and the J gene end by 1 base; junction bases not matched to a gene: 2. The CDR3 spans 15 residues. CDR1 is GTSNPN, CDR2 SVGIG, per germline (reference sequence). The chain's CDR3 is CAWSVRQGGTDTQYF. The CDR3 nucleotides are TGTGCCTGGAGTGTAAGACAGGGGGGCACAGATACGCAGTATTTT.

The rearrangement links TRBV29-1 to TRBJ1-1; no definite D call. CDR1 is SQVTM, CDR2 ANQGSEA, per germline. V shed 4 bases and J shed 1 base, with 10 bases lying between them. The CDR3 sequence is 13 residues long. In nucleotides, the CDR3 is TGCAGCGTTGGGTGGGTGTCGAACACTGAAGCTTTCTTT. Amino acid sequence: CSVGWVSNTEAFF.

In this sample, this clone turned up a few times. The genes are TRBV28 and TRBJ2-6; no reliable D call. V lost 5 bases to trimming and J lost 3 bases, with 14 bases between them. This CDR3 is built from 16 residues. CDR1 and CDR2 from the germline V gene are MDHEN and SYDVKM. In DNA form, the CDR3 reads TGTGCCAGCAGTCCCCTGGGTGGTAATGGGGCCAACGTCCTGACTTTC. Residues: CASSPLGGNGANVLTF.

This clone was detected only a few times. The sample carries other DNA sequences with the same CDR3. This chain uses TRBV28 with TRBJ2-7; D is ambiguous. Trimming removed 1 base from V and 2 bases from J, with 3 bases in between. The germline gives CDR1 MDHEN, CDR2 SYDVKM. The CDR3 length is 12 residues. In DNA, the CDR3 is TGTGCCAGCAGTTTATTCCCCTACGAGCAGTACTTC. It codes for CASSLFPYEQYF.

The rearrangement uses TRBV27 and TRBJ1-2, with D perhaps TRBD1 (6 bases). Trimming shortened V by 8 bases and J by 8 bases, and 18 bases separated the two germline ends. The CDR3 length is 13 residues. CDR1 is MNHEY, CDR2 SMNVEV, per germline (reference sequence). For the CDR3, the DNA is TGTGCCAGCTCCAAAACAGGGACGCTCGGCTACACCTTC. Its translation is CASSKTGTLGYTF.

This chain links TRBV14 with TRBJ1-6; maybe TRBD1 (5 bases). The germline gives CDR1 SGHDN, CDR2 FVKESK. The CDR3 contains 15 residues. The V and J ends lost 4 bases and 7 bases respectively, with 14 bases between them. The CDR3 loop is CASSRDSKGNSPLHF. The CDR3 DNA reads TGTGCCAGCAGCCGAGACAGTAAGGGAAATTCACCCCTCCACTTT.

This clone was counted a few times. V is TRBV29-1 and J is TRBJ1-2; no firm D call. Trimming stripped 7 bases from V and 0 bases from J, with 9 bases between. The CDR3 has 12 amino acids. Germline-derived CDR1 and CDR2 are SQVTM and ANQGSEA. The CDR3 protein is CSGSQSNYGYTF. The CDR3 DNA sequence: TGCAGCGGCAGTCAGTCTAACTATGGCTACACCTTC.

The chain has TRBV29-1 and TRBJ2-5, with 7 bases aligning to TRBD1. The V gene's germline CDR1 is SQVTM and CDR2 ANQGSEA. This CDR3 comprises 13 residues. The ends lost 3 bases at V and 5 bases at J; junction bases unmatched: 6. The CDR3 coding sequence is TGCAGCGTTGATGACAGGGTATGGGAGACCCAGTACTTC. It translates to CSVDDRVWETQYF.

The gene calls are TRBV28 and TRBJ2-3, with 9 bases matching TRBD2. Germline V CDR1 and CDR2: MDHEN, SYDVKM. This CDR3 region has 17 residues. J gave up 4 bases and V 2 bases, and 10 bases lay outside the gene matches. In DNA, the CDR3 is TGTGCCAGCAGTTTAAGGGATAGCGGGAGACTCCCAGATACGCAGTATTTT. Its protein is CASSLRDSGRLPDTQYF.

The chain couples TRBV2 to TRBJ1-5; D is unclear. Germline V gene lookup returns CDR1 SNHLY and CDR2 FYNNEI. Trimming removed 7 bases from V and 2 bases from J, with 15 bases in between. This CDR3 contains 15 residues. The CDR3 DNA reads as TGTGCCAGCACCGAAGGGTATTCTGGCAATCAGCCCCAGCATTTT. Protein: CASTEGYSGNQPQHF.

V and J are TRBV7-6 and TRBJ1-2; TRBD1 aligns across 7 bases. There are 13 residues in the CDR3. Germline loops: CDR1 SGHVS, CDR2 FNYEAQ. V shed 5 bases, J shed 8 bases, and the junction held 8 bases outside the gene matches. The CDR3: CASSPQGEGGYTF. In nucleotides, the CDR3 is TGTGCCAGCAGCCCCCAGGGGGAAGGCGGCTACACCTTC.

The chain combines TRBV18 with TRBJ2-1; D ambiguous. The germline CDR1 and CDR2 sequences are KGHSH and LQKENI. The CDR3 is 14 residues long. The germline V and J ends were trimmed by 5 bases and 5 bases, with 13 bases remaining between them. CDR3 in amino acids: CASSAVPRHNEQFF. The CDR3 region has the DNA TGTGCCAGCTCAGCCGTCCCTAGGCACAATGAGCAGTTCTTC.